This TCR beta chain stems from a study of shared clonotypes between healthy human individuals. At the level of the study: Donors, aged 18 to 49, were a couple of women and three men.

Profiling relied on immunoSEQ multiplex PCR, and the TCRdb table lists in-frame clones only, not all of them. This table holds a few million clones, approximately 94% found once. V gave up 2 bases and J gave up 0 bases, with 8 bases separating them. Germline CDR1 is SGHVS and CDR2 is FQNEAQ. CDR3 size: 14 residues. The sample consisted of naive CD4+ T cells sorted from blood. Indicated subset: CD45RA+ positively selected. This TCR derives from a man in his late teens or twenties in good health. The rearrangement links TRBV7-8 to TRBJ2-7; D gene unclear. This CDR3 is CASSLSAASYEQYF. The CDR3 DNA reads TGTGCCAGCAGCTTATCTGCAGCCTCCTACGAGCAGTACTTC.